Reported below is one TCR beta chain. The CDR3 has 14 amino acids. The V and J ends lost 6 bases and 4 bases, in that order; junction bases with no gene match: 4. Looked up from germline, CDR1 is LNHDA and CDR2 is SQIVND (reference sequence). This entry belongs to a study of blood T cell repertoires in COVID-19. Study context: The United States, Italy and Spain supplied acute and convalescent COVID-19 samples. T cells, B-cell-depleted T cells, or PBMCs supplied cDNA or gDNA.

Authors' methods: It was from reference gene primer amplification that nucleated cell counts were estimated. Data came from immunoSEQ multiplex PCR; TCRdb stores just in-frame clones and leaves some out. That table is the source of V, J and clone size, and D and trimming were worked out from the DNA. The sample carries roughly 280,000 clones, about 88% recorded once. V gene TRBV19 combines with J gene TRBJ1-2; 11 bases fit TRBD1. The TCR originated in a man aged 18 to 29 with active or convalescent COVID-19. Sequenced input: peripheral blood. This CDR3 is CASSGQGAIYGYTF. CDR3 sequence (DNA): TGTGCCAGTAGCGGACAGGGGGCTATCTATGGCTACACCTTC.